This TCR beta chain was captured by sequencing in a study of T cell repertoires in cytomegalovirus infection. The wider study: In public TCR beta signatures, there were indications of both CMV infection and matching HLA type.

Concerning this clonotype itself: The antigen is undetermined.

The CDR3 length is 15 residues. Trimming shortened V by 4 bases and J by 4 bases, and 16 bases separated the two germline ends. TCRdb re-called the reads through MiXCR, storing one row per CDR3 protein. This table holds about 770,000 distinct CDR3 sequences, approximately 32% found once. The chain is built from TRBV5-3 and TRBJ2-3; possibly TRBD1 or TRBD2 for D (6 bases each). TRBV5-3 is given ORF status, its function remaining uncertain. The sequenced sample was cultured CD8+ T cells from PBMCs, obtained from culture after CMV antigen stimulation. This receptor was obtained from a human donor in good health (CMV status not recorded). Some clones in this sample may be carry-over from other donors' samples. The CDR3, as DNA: TGTGCCAGAAGCATGACTACGAGGGGGGCAGATACGCAGTATTTT. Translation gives CARSMTTRGADTQYF.